The T cell receptor beta chain under discussion was sequenced for a study of T cell repertoires in ileal Crohn's disease. Looking at the study overall: Every patient was operated on for stricturing (roughly 60%) or penetrating (roughly 39%) complications.

For this clone: Its antigen is not identified.

TCRB immunosequencing input was five hundred nanograms of biopsy DNA per sample. Generated by immunoSEQ multiplex PCR, the TCRdb table keeps only in-frame clones and is missing some. The table includes some 4,200 clones, about three quarters detected once. Trimming took 4 bases from V and 0 from J; bases not matched to a gene: 6. Germline V lookup: CDR1 MGHRA, CDR2 YSYEKL. The CDR3 covers 16 residues. General study findings and limits: Endoscopic recurrence occurred in every patient whose clonality exceeded 26.8%. Compared with non-smokers, active smokers at surgery showed more clonal expansions.

The sequence came from an adult with Crohn's disease. The chain carries TRBV4-1 and TRBJ1-2; 9 nucleotides line up with TRBD1. Sample: ileal tissue. CDR3 region: CASSLGTGNTNYGYTF. CDR3 in DNA: TGCGCCAGCAGCCTAGGGACAGGGAACACTAACTATGGCTACACCTTC.